This TCR beta chain was found in a study of blood T cells in healthy people across ages (dated by TCRdb to between 2014 and 2016). With regard to the full study: In model experiments, template switching captured roughly one uniquely barcoded TCR beta cDNA molecule for every two T cells. For two donors (one aged 18 to 30 and one aged 80 or older), the study analyzed two additional independent replicas of 1 million unique cDNA reads from the same blood draw. Donors were grouped into four age groups: young (average about 15 years), middle-aged (39), aged (approximately 58) and long-lived (less than 85). To track age-related changes in TCR beta repertoire diversity, the study relied on deep sequencing normalized with unique cDNA molecular identifiers. Donors of different ages were randomly distributed across sequencing lanes to avoid experimental bias.

Including the terminal cysteine and phenylalanine, the CDR3 comprises 14 residues. Only the CDR3 DNA stays, 42 bases, in frame from base 1. Germline trimming: 8 bases from V, 0 bases from J; junction bases outside gene matches: 5. Reading the germline V gene gives CDR1 MNHEY and CDR2 SVGAGI. Donors were around 37 systemically healthy Caucasian individuals from Russia aged roughly 6 to 95 years. Around 9.9 milliliters of peripheral blood were collected from each donor into EDTA-treated Vacutainer tubes. Ficoll-Paque density-gradient centrifugation was used to isolate PBMCs, with at least 7 million obtained per sample. Total RNA was extracted from PBMCs with Trizol reagent, with at least 6 micrograms obtained per sample. The percentages of naive CD45RAhigh/CD27high T cells were determined by flow cytometry on a PBMC aliquot from every donor. Libraries were prepared through 5' RACE. Sequencing relied on an Illumina HiSeq 2500. The second PCR ran for roughly 6 to 11 cycles and used a J-beta primer mix along with a sample-barcoded 5' primer. A unique molecular identifier was introduced onto each TCR beta cDNA molecule by a template-switch 5' adaptor carrying 12 random nucleotides. Each sample yielded at least 3 million CDR3-containing paired-end reads. First-strand cDNA synthesis was performed from all RNA using the Mint cDNA synthesis kit, with priming by a TRBC-specific oligonucleotide. Following uracil-DNA glycosylase treatment, all cDNA underwent a first 18-cycle PCR with the universal primers M1SS and BC2_uni_R. On the authors' methods: For normalization, 1 million high-quality reads, each with a distinct molecular identifier, were randomly selected from each sample. Instead of being binned into consensus sequences, reads with shared molecular identifiers were discarded. MiTCR, with a Q25 quality threshold and the strictest error-elimination algorithm, was used for CDR3 identification, clonotype clustering and error correction. A nonparametric unseen species model with Euler transformation was used to estimate a lower bound on total TCR beta diversity. The raw public data were reprocessed by TCRdb itself: fastp quality trimming at Q25, MiXCR clonotype calling, in-frame beta chains only. Each CDR3 protein appears once, grouped with its most common genes and DNA. These V and J calls rely on TCRdb rather than the paper's analysis. The sample table holds 1.4 million to 1.5 million distinct CDR3 sequences, of which roughly 40% were seen once. 7% to 9.5% of the sample rests with the top ten.

Results and caveats for the whole study, not just this receptor: Estimates of total diversity from one million sequenced T cells were regarded as lower bounds and underestimates. There was a strong correlation between observed TCR beta diversity and the percentage of naive T cells measured by flow cytometry. As age increased, observed TCR beta diversity per million T cells dropped in a roughly linear way, and a significant reduction was already evident by age 40. Since profiling was done on bulk unsorted PBMCs, naive and antigen-experienced compartments could not be conclusively compared. Compared with the aged group, the long-lived group had more naive CD4+ T cells, fewer expanded clones and increased TCR diversity, a pattern suggesting age selection. Because donor CMV infection status was unknown, age-related changes in expanded clonotypes were potentially confounded.

On this clonotype itself: Its antigen is unknown. No base quality values were provided; no much bigger clone lies one nucleotide off.

The sequence came from a woman younger than 30 in good health. This sequence uses TRBV6-5 and TRBJ1-1; 8 bases in between match TRBD1. Sample: blood. The DNA reads as follows: TGTGCCAGCTACTACAGGGGGTTGAACACTGAAGCTTTCTTT. The resulting protein is CASYYRGLNTEAFF.